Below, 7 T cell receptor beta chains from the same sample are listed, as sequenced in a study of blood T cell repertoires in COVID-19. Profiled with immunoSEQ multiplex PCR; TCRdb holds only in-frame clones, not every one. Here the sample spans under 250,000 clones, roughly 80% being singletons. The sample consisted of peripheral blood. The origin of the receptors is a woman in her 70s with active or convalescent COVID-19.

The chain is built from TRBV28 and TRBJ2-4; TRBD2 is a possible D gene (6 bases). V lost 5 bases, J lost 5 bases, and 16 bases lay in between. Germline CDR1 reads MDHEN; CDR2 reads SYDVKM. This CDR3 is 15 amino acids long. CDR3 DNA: TGTGCCAGCAGTAAGGGACTTCTCAACCAAAACATTCAGTACTTC. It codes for CASSKGLLNQNIQYF.

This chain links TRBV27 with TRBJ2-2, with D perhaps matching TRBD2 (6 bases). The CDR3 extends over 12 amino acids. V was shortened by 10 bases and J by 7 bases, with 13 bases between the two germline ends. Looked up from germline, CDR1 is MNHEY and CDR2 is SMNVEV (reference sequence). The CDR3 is CATLLGGGELFF. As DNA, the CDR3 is TGTGCCACCCTCCTGGGGGGCGGGGAGCTGTTTTTT.

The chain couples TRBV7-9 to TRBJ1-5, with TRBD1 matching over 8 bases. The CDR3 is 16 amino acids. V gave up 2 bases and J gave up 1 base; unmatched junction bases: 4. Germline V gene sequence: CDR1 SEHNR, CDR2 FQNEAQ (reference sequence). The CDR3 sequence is CASSLSQGASNQPQHF. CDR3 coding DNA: TGTGCCAGCAGCTTATCCCAGGGGGCCAGCAATCAGCCCCAGCATTTT.

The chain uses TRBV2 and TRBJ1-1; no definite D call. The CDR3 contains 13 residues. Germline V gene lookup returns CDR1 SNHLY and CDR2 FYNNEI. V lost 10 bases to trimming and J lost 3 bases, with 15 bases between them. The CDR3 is CATTGYRYTEAFF. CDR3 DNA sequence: TGTGCCACGACGGGGTACCGGTACACTGAAGCTTTCTTT.

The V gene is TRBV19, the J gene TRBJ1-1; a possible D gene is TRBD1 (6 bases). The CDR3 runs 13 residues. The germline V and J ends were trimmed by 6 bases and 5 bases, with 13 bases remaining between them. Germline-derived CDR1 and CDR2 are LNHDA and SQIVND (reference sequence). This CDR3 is CASREQGRTEAFF. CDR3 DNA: TGTGCCAGTAGGGAACAGGGTAGGACTGAAGCTTTCTTT. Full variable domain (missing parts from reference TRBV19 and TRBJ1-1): DGGITQSPKYLFRKEGQNVTLSCEQNLNHDAMYWYRQDPGQGLRLIYYSQIVNDFQKGDIAEGYSVSREKKESFPLTVTSAQKNPTAFYLCASREQGRTEAFFGQGTRLTVV.

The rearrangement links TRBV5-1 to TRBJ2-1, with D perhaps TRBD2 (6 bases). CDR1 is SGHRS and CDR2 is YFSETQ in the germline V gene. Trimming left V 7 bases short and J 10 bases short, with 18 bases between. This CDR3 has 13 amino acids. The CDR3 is CASRRDPGGEQFF. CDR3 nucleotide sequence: TGCGCCAGCCGCAGAGACCCTGGGGGGGAGCAGTTCTTC.

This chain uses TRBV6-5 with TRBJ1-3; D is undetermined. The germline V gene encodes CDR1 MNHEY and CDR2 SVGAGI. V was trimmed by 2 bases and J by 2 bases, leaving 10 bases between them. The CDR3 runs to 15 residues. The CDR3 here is CASSYNTQTGNTIYF. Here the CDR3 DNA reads TGTGCCAGCAGTTACAATACGCAGACTGGAAACACCATATATTTT.